Listed below are T cell receptor beta chains from one sample, sequenced in a study of molecular identifiers for immune sequencing clone quantification. TCRdb reprocessed the PCR reads with MiXCR, giving one entry per CDR3 protein. The sample lists 40,000 to 45,000 distinct CDR3 sequences, 24% seen once, with around 1% in the top ten. The sample taken for sequencing was naive CD8+ T cells from blood, with Jurkat cell RNA spiked in. These receptors were obtained from a human donor in good health. Some libraries in this study had Jurkat cell RNA spiked in. Each CDR3 is given with its conserved first and last residue. The D gene is left open where the match is weak. Clone size appears in some rows only: once, few, many, or a class for an expanded clone.

d_call j_call clone_size v_call cdr3_nt cdr3_aa
TRBD2 TRBJ2-1 few TRBV6-1 TGTGCCAGCAGTGAAGGCCAGCGGGAGGCCTACAATGAGCAGTTCTTC CASSEGQREAYNEQFF
NA TRBJ2-1 many TRBV4-1 TGCGCCAGCAGCCAAGTGAAGGGGACGTACAATGAGCAGTTCTTC CASSQVKGTYNEQFF
TRBD2 TRBJ2-7 NA TRBV20-1 TGCAGTGCTAGAGAGCATCCGACTAGCGGGAGCTCCTACGAGCAGTACTTC CSAREHPTSGSSYEQYF
TRBD1 TRBJ2-3 many TRBV10-3 TGTGCCACCGGGACAGGGGGCGGCGGAGGCACGCAGTATTTT CATGTGGGGGTQYF
TRBD2 TRBJ2-1 NA TRBV4-1 TGCGCCAGCAGCCAAGATCGAGCGGGAGGGTGCAATGAGCAGTTCTTC CASSQDRAGGCNEQFF
TRBD1 TRBJ2-3 many TRBV9 TGTGCCAGCAGCATCAACCGGGACAGTGCATCGAATACGCAGTATTTT CASSINRDSASNTQYF
NA TRBJ1-5 many TRBV19 TGTGCCAGTAGGGAGGGCGGGCGGCCCCAGCATTTT CASREGGRPQHF
NA TRBJ2-3 many TRBV19 TGTGCCAGTAGTATAGCTGTGGCAGATACGCAGTATTTT CASSIAVADTQYF
NA TRBJ2-3 many TRBV18 TGTGCCAGCTCACCGTACCCAGATACGCAGTATTTT CASSPYPDTQYF
TRBD2 TRBJ2-7 NA TRBV5-8 TGTGCCAGCAGCTGGGCTAGCGGGTGGTACGAGCAGTACTTC CASSWASGWYEQYF
TRBD1 TRBJ2-7 many TRBV29-1 TGCAGCGTTGTCGGACAGGGGGGTTCCTACGAGCAGTACTTC CSVVGQGGSYEQYF
NA TRBJ2-7 many TRBV4-1 TGCGCCAGCAGCCCACCGGGAGAGCCCGAGCAGTACTTC CASSPPGEPEQYF
TRBD2 TRBJ2-3 NA TRBV30 TGTGCCTGGACCCTCGGACTAGCGGGGAGGGATACGAAGTATTTT CAWTLGLAGRDTKYF
NA TRBJ2-3 many TRBV12-3/TRBV12-4 TGTGCCAGCAGTTTAATCTTGGAAGCCACAGATACGCAGTATTTT CASSLILEATDTQYF
NA TRBJ1-5 NA TRBV6-2/TRBV6-3 TGTGCCAACAGAAGGAGGGGCACCTATAGCAATCAGCCCCAGCATTTT CANRRRGTYSNQPQHF
NA TRBJ2-2 many TRBV5-5 TGTGCCAGCAGCGGGGGTGGGGTAACCGGGGAGCTGTTTTTT CASSGGGVTGELFF